This is a list of T cell receptor beta chains from one sample in a study of identical twins. TCRdb reanalysed the 5' RACE reads using MiXCR and keeps one entry per CDR3 protein. This sample has 450,000 or so distinct CDR3 sequences, with approximately 15% found just once. The data were also submitted as part of a second study, on yellow fever vaccine responses in identical twins.

The sequencing input was CD4+ T cells sorted from blood. These receptors came from a woman between 18 and 29 years old in good health. Both conserved end residues are trimmed from each CDR3.

V: TRBV7-2; CDR3: ASSFLGPYEQY
V: TRBV5-1; CDR3: ASSLAGGEYTEAF
V: TRBV12-3/TRBV12-4; CDR3: ASSLRLAPSTDTQY
V: TRBV5-1; CDR3: ASSLQDQGDEQY
V: TRBV7-2; CDR3: ASSLEGTGDQGYT
V: TRBV7-9; CDR3: ASSSRQAANTGELF
V: TRBV7-9; CDR3: ASSLAPMRDDGYT
V: TRBV5-4; CDR3: ASRSASALQETQY
V: TRBV4-2; CDR3: ASSQILGGDYEQY
V: TRBV6-1; CDR3: ASGEWPGNTIY
V: TRBV24-1; CDR3: ATSDPTGNYEQY
V: TRBV6-5; CDR3: ASSYRAGGFNEQF
V: TRBV7-9; CDR3: ASSFLALANTGELF
V: TRBV6-5; CDR3: ASSYSGGSSYNEQF
V: TRBV4-3; CDR3: ASSQRVANNEQF
V: TRBV3-1; CDR3: ASSQERVLAGVEQF
V: TRBV12-3/TRBV12-4; CDR3: ASSDPGLALTGELF
V: TRBV7-2; CDR3: ASSLGAGWVTDTQY
V: TRBV29-1; CDR3: SVNRNTGELF
V: TRBV25-1; CDR3: ASSEFTGELF
V: TRBV28; CDR3: ASGPGLPNEQF
V: TRBV6-5; CDR3: ASSYPYEQY
V: TRBV7-2; CDR3: ASSSTTSGFNEPF
V: TRBV29-1; CDR3: SVDSRRETQY
V: TRBV7-2; CDR3: ASSLVAHQGF
V: TRBV20-1; CDR3: SARRGTGEQY
V: TRBV9; CDR3: ASSSRGLAGTDTQY
V: TRBV6-1; CDR3: ASRVWWTGSTGELF
V: TRBV28; CDR3: ASKGDSTDTQY